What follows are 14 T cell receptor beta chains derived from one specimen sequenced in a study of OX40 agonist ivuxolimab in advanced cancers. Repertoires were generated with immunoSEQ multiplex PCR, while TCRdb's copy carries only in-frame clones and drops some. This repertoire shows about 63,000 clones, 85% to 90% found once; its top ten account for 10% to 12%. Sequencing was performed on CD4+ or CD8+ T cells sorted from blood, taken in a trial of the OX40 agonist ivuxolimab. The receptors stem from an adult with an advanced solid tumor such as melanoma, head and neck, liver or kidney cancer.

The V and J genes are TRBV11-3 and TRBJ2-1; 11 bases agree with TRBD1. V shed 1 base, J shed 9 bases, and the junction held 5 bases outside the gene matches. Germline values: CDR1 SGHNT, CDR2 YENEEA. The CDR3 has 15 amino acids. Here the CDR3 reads CASSLVGTGGGEQFF. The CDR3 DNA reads TGTGCCAGCAGCTTAGTCGGGACAGGGGGAGGTGAGCAGTTCTTC.

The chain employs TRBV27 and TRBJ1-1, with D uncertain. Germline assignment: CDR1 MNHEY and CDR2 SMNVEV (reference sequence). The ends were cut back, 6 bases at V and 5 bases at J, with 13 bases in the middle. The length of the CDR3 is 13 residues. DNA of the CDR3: TGTGCCAGCAGCACGGACCGGGAAACTGAAGCTTTCTTT. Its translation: CASSTDRETEAFF.

CDR3 region: CASSLARGGTEAFF. Here the CDR3 DNA reads TGCGCCAGCAGCTTGGCCAGGGGAGGAACTGAAGCTTTCTTT. This chain connects TRBV5-1 to TRBJ1-1, with D perhaps matching TRBD1 (6 bases). The germline V gene encodes CDR1 SGHRS and CDR2 YFSETQ. Trimming took 0 bases from V and 5 from J, leaving 11 bases between them. The CDR3 is 14 residues long.

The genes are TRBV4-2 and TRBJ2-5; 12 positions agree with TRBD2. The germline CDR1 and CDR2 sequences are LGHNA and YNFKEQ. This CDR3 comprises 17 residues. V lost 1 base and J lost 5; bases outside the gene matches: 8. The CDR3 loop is CASSQGASGGAGETQYF. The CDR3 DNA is TGTGCCAGCAGCCAAGGGGCTAGCGGGGGGGCCGGTGAGACCCAGTACTTC.

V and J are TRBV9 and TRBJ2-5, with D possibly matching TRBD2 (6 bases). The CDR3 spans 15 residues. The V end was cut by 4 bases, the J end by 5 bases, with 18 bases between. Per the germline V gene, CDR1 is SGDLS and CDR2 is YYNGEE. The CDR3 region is CASSFGTHNAETQYF. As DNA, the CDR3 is TGTGCCAGCAGCTTCGGGACTCACAATGCGGAGACCCAGTACTTC.

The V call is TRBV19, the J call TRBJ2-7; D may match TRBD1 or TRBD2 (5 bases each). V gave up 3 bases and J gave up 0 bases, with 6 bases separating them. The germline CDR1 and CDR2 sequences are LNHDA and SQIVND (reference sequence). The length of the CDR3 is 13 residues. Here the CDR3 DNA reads TGTGCCAGTAGTATTGGGGGCTCCTACGAGCAGTACTTC. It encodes CASSIGGSYEQYF.

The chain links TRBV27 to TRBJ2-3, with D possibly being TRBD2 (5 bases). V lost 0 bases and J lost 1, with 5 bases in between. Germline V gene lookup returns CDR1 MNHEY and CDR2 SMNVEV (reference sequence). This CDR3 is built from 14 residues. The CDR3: CASSLSRGTDTQYF. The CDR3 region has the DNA TGTGCCAGCAGTTTATCGAGGGGCACAGATACGCAGTATTTT.

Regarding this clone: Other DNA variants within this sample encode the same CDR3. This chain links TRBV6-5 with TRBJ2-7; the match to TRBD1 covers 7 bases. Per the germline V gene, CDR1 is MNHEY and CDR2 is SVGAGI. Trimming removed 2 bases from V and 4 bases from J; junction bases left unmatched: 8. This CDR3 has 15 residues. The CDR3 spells CASSYVQGGRYEQYF. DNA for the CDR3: TGTGCCAGCAGTTACGTACAAGGGGGCCGGTACGAGCAGTACTTC.

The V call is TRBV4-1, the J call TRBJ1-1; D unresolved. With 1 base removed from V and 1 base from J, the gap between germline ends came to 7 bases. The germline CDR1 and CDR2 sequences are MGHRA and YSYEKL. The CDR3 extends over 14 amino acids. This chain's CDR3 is CASSQGGQNTEAFF. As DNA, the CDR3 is TGCGCCAGCAGCCAAGGAGGTCAGAACACTGAAGCTTTCTTT.

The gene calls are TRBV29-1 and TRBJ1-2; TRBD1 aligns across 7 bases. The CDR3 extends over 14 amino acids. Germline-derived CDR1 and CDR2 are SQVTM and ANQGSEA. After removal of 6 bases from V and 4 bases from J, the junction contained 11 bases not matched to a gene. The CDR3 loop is CSVLFSTGPYGYTF. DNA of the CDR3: TGCAGCGTCCTATTCTCGACAGGGCCCTATGGCTACACCTTC.

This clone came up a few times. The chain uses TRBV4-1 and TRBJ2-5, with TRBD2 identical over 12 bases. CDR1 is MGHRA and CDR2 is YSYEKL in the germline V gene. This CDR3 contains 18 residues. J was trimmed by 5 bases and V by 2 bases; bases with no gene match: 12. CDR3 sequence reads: CASSQIPSGGAGQETQYF. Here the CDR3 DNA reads TGCGCCAGCAGCCAAATCCCTAGCGGGGGGGCGGGGCAGGAGACCCAGTACTTC.

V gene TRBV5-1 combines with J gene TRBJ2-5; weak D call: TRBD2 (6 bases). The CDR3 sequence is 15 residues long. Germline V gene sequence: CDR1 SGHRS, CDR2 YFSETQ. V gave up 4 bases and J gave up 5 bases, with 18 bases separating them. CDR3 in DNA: TGCGCCAGCAGCCTGGTGGGGGGACGAGGTGAGACCCAGTACTTC. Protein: CASSLVGGRGETQYF.

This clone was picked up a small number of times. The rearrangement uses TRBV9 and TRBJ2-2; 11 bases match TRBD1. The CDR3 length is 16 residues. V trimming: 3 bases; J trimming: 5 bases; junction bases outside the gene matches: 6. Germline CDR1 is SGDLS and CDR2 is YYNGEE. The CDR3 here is CASSALGTGGTGELFF. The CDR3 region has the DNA TGTGCCAGCAGCGCCCTCGGGACAGGGGGAACCGGGGAGCTGTTTTTT.

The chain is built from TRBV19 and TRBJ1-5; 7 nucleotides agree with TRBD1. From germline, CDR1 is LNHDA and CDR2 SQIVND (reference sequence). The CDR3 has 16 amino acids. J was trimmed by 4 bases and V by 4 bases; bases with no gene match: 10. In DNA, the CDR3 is TGTGCCAGTAGTAGCTTGGGACAGAACCTAAATCAGCCCCAGCATTTT. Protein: CASSSLGQNLNQPQHF.